This T cell receptor beta chain was retrieved from a study of Ad26.COV2.S vaccination and SARS-CoV-2 variants. General study points: TCR breadth and depth estimates may have understated total T cell responses. After vaccination, substantial breadth of spike-specific CD8+ and CD4+ responses was reported.

The CDR3 has 14 residues. V shed 2 bases and J shed 4 bases, with 6 bases lying between them. CDR1 and CDR2 (germline): MDHEN, SYDVKM. About this clone: Antigen specificity is unknown.

Method: immunoSEQ multiplex PCR; TCRdb's copy keeps in-frame clones and lacks some. The sample includes about 98,000 clones, roughly 80% of them seen just once. The sequenced sample was peripheral blood, obtained after recovery from COVID-19. The receptor comes from a human donor who had recovered from COVID-19. The chain joins TRBV28 to TRBJ2-6; D uncertain. CDR3 nucleotide sequence: TGTGCCAGCAGTTTAAGCGCGGGGGCCAACGTCCTGACTTTC. Translation: CASSLSAGANVLTF.